A selection of T cell receptor beta chains follows, all from one sample in a study of T cells in localized non-small cell lung cancer. Assay: immunoSEQ multiplex PCR; the TCRdb copy retains only in-frame clones and omits some. The table includes more than 35,000 clones, around nine tenths detected once. The sample was peripheral blood, taken before any cancer treatment. These receptors all come from a female donor over 55 with stage I lung adenocarcinoma. The conserved cysteine and the conserved F or W are not part of the CDR3 here.

>TRBV7-8|TRBJ2-1
ASSPPVHEQF
>TRBV6-1|TRBJ2-7
ASSETRSWGRPYEQY
>TRBV19|TRBJ1-3
ASSKMSAGNTIY
>TRBV7-2|TRBJ1-2
ASSPQRTETYT
>TRBV2|TRBJ2-4
ASSDPGMNIQY
>TRBV7-9|TRBJ2-1
ASSLLAGEGEQF
>TRBV7-9|TRBJ2-7
ASSRGQGLPYEQY
>TRBV7-7|TRBJ2-3
ASSPRLSGGLADTQY
>TRBV6-4|TRBJ1-1
ASRLDRGNTEAF
>TRBV7-2|TRBJ1-5
ASSLVGGAGGQPQH
>TRBV6-1|TRBJ2-1
SSSEAPSEQF
>TRBV2|TRBJ2-7
ASRPGHGWEGWVSYEQY
>TRBV7-2|TRBJ1-1
ASSLGVSSNTEAF
>TRBV6-5|TRBJ1-1
ASSSFDNTEAF
>TRBV7-9|TRBJ2-1
ASSFPAGVLRRDEQF
>TRBV9|TRBJ1-2
ASSPGTDPNYGYT
>TRBV15|TRBJ1-4
ATSDLSGANEKLF